This T cell receptor (beta chain) was profiled in a study of blood T cell repertoires in COVID-19. Overall study context: From the United States, Italy and Spain came samples of acute and convalescent COVID-19. T cells, B-cell-depleted T cells, or PBMCs supplied cDNA or gDNA.

In the study's own analysis: Amplification from reference gene primers served as the basis for estimated nucleated cell counts. Using immunoSEQ multiplex PCR, the repertoire was profiled, and TCRdb retains in-frame clones only, with some absent. The V and J calls and clone size were taken over from that table, and D and trimming were inferred from the DNA. The sample lists about 250,000 clones, nearly 90% occurring once. This CDR3 has 15 residues. Trimming took 6 bases from V and 3 from J, leaving 19 bases between them. The material sequenced was peripheral blood. The source is a man aged 18 to 30 with active or convalescent COVID-19. This sequence joins TRBV5-3 and TRBJ2-7; D remains unclear. TRBV5-3 is reported as an ORF; its role is uncertain. The CDR3 bases are TGTGCCAGAAAGATCTCGGGTAGCTTAGACTACGAGCAGTACTTC. It specifies CARKISGSLDYEQYF.